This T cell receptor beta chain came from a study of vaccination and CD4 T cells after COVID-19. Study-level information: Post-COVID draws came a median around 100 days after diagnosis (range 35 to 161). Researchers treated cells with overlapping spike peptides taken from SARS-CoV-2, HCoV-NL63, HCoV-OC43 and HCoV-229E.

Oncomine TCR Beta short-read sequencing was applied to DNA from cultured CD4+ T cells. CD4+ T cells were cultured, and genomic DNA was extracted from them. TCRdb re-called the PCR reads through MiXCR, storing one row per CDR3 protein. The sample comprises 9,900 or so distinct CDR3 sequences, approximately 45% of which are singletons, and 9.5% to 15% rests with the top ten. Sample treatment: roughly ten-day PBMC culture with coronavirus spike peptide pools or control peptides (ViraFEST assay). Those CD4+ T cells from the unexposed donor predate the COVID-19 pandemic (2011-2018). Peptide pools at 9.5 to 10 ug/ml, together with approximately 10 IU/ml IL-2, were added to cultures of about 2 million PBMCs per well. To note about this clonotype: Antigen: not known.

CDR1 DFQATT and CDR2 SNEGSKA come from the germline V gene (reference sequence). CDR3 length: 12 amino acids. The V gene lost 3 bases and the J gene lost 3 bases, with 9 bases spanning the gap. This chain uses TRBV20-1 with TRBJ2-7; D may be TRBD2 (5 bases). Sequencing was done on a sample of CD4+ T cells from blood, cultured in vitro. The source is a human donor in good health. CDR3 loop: CSASISDYEQYF. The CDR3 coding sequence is TGCAGTGCTAGCATTAGCGACTACGAGCAGTACTTC.